This T cell receptor (beta chain) was found in a study of cytomegalovirus exposure and HLA in healthy donors. The study ran its PCR with 60 Vbeta and 13 Jbeta primers. Libraries were prepared by immunoSEQ multiplex PCR; TCRdb keeps only in-frame clonotypes and omits some of them. The sample contains around 120,000 clones, roughly 78% of which appear only once. The CDR3 is 15 residues long. The germline V gene has CDR1 SGDLS and CDR2 YYNGEE. V lost 0 bases to trimming and J lost 5 bases, with 11 bases between them. The sequencing sample was made of PBMCs. The chain is built from TRBV9 and TRBJ2-2; D is perhaps TRBD2 (6 bases). This TCR derives from a woman aged 40 to 49 in good health and CMV-seronegative. The CDR3 protein is CASSVAPRGTGELFF. The CDR3 DNA is TGTGCCAGCAGCGTAGCCCCCCGGGGGACCGGGGAGCTGTTTTTT.